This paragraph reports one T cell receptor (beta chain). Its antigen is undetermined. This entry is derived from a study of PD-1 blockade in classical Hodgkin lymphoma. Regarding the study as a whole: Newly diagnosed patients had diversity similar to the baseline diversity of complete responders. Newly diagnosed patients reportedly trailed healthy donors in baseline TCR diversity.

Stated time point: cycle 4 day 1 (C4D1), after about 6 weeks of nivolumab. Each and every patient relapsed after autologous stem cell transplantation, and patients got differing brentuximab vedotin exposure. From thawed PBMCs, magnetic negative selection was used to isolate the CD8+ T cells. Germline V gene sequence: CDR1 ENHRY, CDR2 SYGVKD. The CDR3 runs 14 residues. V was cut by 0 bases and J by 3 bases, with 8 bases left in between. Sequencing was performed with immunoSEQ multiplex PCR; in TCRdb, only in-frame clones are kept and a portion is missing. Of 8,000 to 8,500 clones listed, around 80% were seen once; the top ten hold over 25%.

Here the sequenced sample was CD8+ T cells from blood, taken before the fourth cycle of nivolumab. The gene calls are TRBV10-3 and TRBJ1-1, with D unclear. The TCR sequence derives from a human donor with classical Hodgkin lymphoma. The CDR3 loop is CAISESDGYTEAFF. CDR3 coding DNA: TGTGCCATCAGTGAGTCGGACGGCTACACTGAAGCTTTCTTT.